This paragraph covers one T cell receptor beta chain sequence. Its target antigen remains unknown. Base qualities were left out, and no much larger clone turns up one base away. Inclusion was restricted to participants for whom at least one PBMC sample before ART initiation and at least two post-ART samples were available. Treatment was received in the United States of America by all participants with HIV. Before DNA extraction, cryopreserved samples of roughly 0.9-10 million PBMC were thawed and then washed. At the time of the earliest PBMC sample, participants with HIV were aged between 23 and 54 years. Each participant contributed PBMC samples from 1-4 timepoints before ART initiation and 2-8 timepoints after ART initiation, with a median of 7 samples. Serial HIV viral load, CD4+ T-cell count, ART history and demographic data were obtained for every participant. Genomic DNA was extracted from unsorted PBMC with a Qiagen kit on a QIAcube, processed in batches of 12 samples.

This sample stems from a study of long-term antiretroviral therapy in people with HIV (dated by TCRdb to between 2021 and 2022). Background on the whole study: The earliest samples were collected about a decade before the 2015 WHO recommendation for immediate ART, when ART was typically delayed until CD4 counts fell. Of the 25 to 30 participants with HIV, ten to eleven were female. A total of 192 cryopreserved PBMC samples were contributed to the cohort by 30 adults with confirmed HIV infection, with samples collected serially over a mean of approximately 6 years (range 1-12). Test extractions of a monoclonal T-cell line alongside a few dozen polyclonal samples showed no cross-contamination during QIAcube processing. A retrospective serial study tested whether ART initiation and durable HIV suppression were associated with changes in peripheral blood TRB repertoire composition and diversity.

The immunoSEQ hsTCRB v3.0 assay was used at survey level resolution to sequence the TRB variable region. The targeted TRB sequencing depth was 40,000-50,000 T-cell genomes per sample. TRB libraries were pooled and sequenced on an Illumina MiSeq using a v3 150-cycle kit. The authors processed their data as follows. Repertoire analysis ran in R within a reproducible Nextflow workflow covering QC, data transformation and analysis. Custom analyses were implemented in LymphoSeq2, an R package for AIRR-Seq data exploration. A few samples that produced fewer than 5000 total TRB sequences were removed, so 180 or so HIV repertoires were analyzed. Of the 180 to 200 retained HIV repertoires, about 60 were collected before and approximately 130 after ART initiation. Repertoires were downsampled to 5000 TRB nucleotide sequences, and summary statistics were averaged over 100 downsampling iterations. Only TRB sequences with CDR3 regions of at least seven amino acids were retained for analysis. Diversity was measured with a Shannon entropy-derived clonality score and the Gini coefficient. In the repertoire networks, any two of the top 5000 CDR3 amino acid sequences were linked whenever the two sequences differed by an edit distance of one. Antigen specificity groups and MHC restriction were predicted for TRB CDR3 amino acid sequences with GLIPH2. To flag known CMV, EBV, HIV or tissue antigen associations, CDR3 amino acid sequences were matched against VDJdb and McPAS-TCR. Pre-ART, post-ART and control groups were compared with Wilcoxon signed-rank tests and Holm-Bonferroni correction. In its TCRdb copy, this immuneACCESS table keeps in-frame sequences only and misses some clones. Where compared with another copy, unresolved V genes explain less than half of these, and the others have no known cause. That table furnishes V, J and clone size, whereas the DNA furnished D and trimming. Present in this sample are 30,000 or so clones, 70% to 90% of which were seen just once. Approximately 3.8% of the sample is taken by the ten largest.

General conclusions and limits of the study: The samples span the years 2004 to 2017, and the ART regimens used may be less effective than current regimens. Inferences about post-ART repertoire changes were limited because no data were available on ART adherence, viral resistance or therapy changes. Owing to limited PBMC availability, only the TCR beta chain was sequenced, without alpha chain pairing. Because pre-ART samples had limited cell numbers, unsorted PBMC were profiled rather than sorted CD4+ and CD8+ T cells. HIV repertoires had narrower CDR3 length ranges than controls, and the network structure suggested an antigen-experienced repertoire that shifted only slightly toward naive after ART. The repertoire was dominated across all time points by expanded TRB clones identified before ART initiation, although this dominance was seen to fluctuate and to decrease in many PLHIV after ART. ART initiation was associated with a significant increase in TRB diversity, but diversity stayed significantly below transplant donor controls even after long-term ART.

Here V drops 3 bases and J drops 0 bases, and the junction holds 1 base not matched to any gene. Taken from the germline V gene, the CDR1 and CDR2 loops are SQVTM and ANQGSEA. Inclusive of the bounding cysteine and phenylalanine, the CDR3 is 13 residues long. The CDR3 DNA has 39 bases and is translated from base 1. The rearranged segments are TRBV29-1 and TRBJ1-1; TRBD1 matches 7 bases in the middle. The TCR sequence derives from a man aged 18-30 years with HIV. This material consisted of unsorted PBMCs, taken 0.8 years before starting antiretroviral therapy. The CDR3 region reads CSVEDRLNTEAFF. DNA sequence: TGCAGCGTTGAGGACAGGTTGAACACTGAAGCTTTCTTT.